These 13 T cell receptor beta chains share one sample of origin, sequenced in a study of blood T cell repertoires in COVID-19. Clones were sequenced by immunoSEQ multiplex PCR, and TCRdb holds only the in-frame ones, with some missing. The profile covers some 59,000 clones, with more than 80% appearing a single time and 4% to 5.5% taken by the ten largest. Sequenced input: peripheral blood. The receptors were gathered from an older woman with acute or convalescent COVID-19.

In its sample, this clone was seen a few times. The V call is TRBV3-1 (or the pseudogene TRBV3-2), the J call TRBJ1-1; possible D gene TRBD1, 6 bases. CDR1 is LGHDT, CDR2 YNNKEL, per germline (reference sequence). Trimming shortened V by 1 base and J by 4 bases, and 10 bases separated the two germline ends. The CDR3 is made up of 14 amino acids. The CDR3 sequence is CASSQVGGSTEAFF. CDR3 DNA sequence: TGTGCCAGCAGCCAAGTAGGGGGAAGCACTGAAGCTTTCTTT.

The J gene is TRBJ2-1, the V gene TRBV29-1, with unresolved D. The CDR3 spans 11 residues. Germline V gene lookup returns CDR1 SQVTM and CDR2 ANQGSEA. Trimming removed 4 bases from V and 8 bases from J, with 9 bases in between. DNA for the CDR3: TGCAGCGTTGCGGAGTTCTATGAGCAGTTCTTC. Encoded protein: CSVAEFYEQFF.

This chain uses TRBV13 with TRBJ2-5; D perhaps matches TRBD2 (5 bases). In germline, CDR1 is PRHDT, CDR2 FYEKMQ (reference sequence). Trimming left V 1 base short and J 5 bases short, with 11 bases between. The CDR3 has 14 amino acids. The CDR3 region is CASSLEGGEETQYF. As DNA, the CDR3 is TGTGCCAGCAGCTTAGAAGGAGGCGAGGAGACCCAGTACTTC.

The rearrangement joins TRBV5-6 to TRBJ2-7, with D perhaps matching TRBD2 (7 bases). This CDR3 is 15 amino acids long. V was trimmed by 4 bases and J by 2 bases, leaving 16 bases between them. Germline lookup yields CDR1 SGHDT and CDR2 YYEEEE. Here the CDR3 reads CASSPWGGGTYEQYF. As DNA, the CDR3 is TGTGCCAGCAGCCCCTGGGGGGGCGGCACCTACGAGCAGTACTTC.

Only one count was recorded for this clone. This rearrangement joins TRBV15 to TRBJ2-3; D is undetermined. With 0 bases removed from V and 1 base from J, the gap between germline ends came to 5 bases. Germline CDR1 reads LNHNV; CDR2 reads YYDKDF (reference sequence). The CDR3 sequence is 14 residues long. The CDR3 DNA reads TGTGCCACCAGCAGAGATCTTGGCACAGATACGCAGTATTTT. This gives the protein CATSRDLGTDTQYF.

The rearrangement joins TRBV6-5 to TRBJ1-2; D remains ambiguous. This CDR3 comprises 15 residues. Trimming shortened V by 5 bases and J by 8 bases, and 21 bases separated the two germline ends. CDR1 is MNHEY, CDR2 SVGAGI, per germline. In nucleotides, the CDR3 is TGTGCCAGCAGTCAACTTCCACCAATTCCTAAGGGCTACACCTTC. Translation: CASSQLPPIPKGYTF.

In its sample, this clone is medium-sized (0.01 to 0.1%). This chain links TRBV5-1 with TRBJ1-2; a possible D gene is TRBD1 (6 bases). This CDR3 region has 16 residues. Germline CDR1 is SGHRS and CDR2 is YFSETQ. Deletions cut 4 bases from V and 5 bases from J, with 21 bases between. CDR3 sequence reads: CASSIQGGQGSYGYTF. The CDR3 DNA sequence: TGCGCCAGCAGCATCCAAGGAGGCCAGGGGAGTTATGGCTACACCTTC. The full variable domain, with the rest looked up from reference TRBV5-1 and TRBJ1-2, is KAGVTQTPRYLIKTRGQQVTLSCSPISGHRSVSWYQQTPGQGLQFLFEYFSETQRNKGNFPGRFSGRQFSNSRSEMNVSTLELGDSALYLCASSIQGGQGSYGYTFGSGTRLTVV.

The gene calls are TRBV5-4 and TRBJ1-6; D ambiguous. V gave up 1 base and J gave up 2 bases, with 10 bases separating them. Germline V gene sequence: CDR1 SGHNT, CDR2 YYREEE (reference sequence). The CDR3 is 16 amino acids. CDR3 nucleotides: TGTGCCAGCAGCTTGTTAGAGGGTCCCTATAATTCACCCCTCCACTTT. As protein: CASSLLEGPYNSPLHF.

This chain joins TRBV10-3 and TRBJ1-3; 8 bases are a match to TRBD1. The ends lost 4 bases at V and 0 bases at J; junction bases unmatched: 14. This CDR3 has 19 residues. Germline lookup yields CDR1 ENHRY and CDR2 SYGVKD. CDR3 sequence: CAISGDIKKTGGSGNTIYF. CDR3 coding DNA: TGTGCCATCAGTGGAGACATAAAGAAAACAGGGGGCTCTGGAAACACCATATATTTT.

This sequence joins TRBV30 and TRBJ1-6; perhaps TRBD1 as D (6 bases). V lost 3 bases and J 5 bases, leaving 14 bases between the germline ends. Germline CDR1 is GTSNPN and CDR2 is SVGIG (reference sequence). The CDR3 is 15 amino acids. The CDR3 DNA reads TGTGCCTGGAGCTTCTCGGGACAAAATAATTCACCCCTCCACTTT. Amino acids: CAWSFSGQNNSPLHF.

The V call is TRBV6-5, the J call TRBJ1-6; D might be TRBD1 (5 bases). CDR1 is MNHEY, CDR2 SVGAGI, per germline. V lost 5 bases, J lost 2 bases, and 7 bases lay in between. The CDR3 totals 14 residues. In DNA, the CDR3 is TGTGCCAGCAGTACGACAGCCTATAATTCACCCCTCCACTTT. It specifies CASSTTAYNSPLHF.

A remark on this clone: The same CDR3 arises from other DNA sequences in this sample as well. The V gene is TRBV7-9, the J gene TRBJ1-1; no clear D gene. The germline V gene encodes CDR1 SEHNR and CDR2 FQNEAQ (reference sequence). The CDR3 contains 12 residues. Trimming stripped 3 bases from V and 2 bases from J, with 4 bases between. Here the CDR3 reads CASSFGNTEAFF. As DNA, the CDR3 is TGTGCCAGCAGCTTCGGTAACACTGAAGCTTTCTTT.

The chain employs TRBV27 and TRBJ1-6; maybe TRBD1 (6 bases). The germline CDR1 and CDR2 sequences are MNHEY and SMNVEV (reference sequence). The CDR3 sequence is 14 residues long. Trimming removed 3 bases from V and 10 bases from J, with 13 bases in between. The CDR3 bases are TGTGCCAGCAGTTTGCGGGGGCTCGGGTCACCCCTCCACTTT. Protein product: CASSLRGLGSPLHF.